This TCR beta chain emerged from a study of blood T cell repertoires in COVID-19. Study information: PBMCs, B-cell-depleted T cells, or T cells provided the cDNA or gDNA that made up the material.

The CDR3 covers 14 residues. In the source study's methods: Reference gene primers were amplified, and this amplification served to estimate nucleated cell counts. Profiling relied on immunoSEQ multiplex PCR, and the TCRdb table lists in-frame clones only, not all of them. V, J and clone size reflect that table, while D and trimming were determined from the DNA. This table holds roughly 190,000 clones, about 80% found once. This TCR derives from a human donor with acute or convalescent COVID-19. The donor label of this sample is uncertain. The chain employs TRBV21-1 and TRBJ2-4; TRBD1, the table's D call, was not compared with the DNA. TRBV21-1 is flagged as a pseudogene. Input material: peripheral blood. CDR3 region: CATLPWDTQNIQYF. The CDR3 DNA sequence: TGTGCCACCCTCCCCTGGGACACCCAGAACATTCAGTACTTC.